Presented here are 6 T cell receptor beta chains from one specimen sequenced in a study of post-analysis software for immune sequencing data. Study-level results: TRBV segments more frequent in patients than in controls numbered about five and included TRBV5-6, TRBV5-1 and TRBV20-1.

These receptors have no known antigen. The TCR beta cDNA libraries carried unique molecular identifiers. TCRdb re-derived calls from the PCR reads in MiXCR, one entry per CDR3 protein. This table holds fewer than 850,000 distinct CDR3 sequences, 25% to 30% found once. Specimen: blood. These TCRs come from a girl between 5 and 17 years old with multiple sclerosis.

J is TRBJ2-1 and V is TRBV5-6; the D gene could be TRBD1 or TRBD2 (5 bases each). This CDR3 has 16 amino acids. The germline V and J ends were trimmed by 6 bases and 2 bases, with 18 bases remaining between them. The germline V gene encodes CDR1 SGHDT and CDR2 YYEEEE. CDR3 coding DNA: TGTGCCAGCACCCTAAGAGGGGCTCCGACCTACAATGAGCAGTTCTTC. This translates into CASTLRGAPTYNEQFF.

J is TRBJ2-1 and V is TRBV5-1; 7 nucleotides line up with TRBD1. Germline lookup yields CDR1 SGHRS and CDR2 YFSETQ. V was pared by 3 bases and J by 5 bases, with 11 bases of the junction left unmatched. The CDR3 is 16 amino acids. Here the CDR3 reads CASSSTGTALNNEQFF. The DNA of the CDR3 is TGCGCCAGCAGCTCCACCGGGACAGCTTTAAACAATGAGCAGTTCTTC.

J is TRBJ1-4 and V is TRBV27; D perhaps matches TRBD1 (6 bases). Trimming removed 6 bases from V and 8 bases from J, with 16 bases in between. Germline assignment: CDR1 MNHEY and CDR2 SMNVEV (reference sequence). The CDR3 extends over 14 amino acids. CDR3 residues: CASSSRFGGEKLFF. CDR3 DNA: TGTGCCAGCAGCTCCCGATTTGGGGGCGAAAAACTGTTTTTT.

CDR3 amino acids: CASSPGTSGLGRETQYF. CDR3 sequence (DNA): TGTGCCAGCAGTCCCGGGACTAGCGGACTAGGACGGGAGACCCAGTACTTC. This rearrangement joins TRBV6-2 or TRBV6-3 to TRBJ2-5; 11 bases match TRBD2. Per the germline V gene, CDR1 is MNHEY and CDR2 is SVGEGT. The CDR3 has 17 residues. Unmatched junction bases numbered 13, after V lost 5 bases and J lost 5 bases.

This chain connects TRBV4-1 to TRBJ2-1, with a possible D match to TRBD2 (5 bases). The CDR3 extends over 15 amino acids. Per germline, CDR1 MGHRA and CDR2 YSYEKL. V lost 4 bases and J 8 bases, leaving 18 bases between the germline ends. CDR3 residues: CASSPLFLAPHEQFF. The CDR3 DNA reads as TGCGCCAGCAGCCCCTTATTCCTAGCCCCCCATGAGCAGTTCTTC.

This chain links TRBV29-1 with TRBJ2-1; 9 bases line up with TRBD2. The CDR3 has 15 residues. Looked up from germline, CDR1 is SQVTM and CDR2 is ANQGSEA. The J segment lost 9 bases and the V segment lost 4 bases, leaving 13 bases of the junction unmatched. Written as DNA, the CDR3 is TGCAGCGTTGGTCTCGGGACTAGCCTTATAAGTGAGCAGTTCTTC. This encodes CSVGLGTSLISEQFF.